The clone carrying this TCR beta chain has only a few counts. What it binds is not known. This sample stems from a study of vaccination effects on CD4 cells after COVID-19. Study context: Researchers drew samples from a few convalescent patients early and late after vaccination.

Germline values: CDR1 SGHTA, CDR2 FQGNSA. Trimming at V came to 5 bases and at J to 2 bases, leaving 9 bases not matched to a gene. The CDR3 is made up of 16 amino acids. Having been cultured for about ten days, the cells underwent CD4+ T cell isolation. Documented for the person is a PCR-confirmed SARS-CoV-2 infection occurring between March and December 2020. Either the BNT162b2 or mRNA-1273 vaccine was given to participants in two doses. Half-medium changes using IL-2 medium occurred on days 3 and 7. TCRdb keeps only in-frame clones here, not all; method: immunoSEQ multiplex PCR. The table includes tens of thousands of clones, around 76% detected once. Notes on the study in general: In convalescent patients, vaccine-induced clones largely differed from infection-induced clones. Clones that were induced by infection or by vaccine showed marked contraction late after vaccination.

The source was CD4+ T cells from PBMCs cultured without peptide, collected after COVID-19 vaccination. V is TRBV7-2 and J is TRBJ2-7; 10 bases match TRBD2. The source is a human donor who had a prior SARS-CoV-2 infection. The CDR3 protein is CASSPRLAGSTYEQYF. The CDR3 DNA reads as TGTGCCAGCAGCCCTCGACTAGCGGGCTCTACCTACGAGCAGTACTTC.